Included here is one T cell receptor beta chain sequence, with context. This sample was taken from a study of cytomegalovirus exposure and HLA in healthy donors. Germline values: CDR1 GTSNPN, CDR2 SVGIG (reference sequence). Between the trimmed V and J ends, which lost 5 bases and 4 bases, there was a span of 11 bases. The CDR3 loop spans 12 amino acids. Primers: 60 Vbeta forward and 13 Jbeta reverse. Assay used: immunoSEQ multiplex PCR; TCRdb lists only in-frame clones, some missing. This repertoire shows more than 85,000 clones, 76% found once; its top ten account for roughly 2%. This receptor was obtained from a man in his forties in good health and CMV-seronegative. Material: PBMCs. The rearrangement uses TRBV30 and TRBJ1-1; D not resolved. The CDR3 DNA reads as TGTGCCTGGGGAGTTGCTGGCACTGAAGCTTTCTTT. This sequence encodes CAWGVAGTEAFF.